Given below is one T cell receptor (beta chain) in context. Researchers ran immunoSEQ v3.0 at survey level. Profiled with immunoSEQ multiplex PCR; TCRdb holds only in-frame clones, not every one. The data hold 20,000 to 25,000 clones, with roughly 85% observed a single time. This sample was taken from a study of long-term antiretroviral therapy in people with HIV. The CDR3 loop spans 16 amino acids. Trimming removed 5 bases from V and 4 bases from J, with 19 bases in between. Germline V gene sequence: CDR1 SEHNR, CDR2 FQNEAQ (reference sequence). The TCR comes from a woman between 35 and 50 years old with HIV. Sample: unsorted PBMCs, taken 4.1 years after starting antiretroviral therapy. The chain couples TRBV7-9 to TRBJ2-3; D is undetermined. DNA for the CDR3: TGTGCCAGCAGCAGCCTTGGCGGAACCGTTTCAGATACGCAGTATTTT. This sequence encodes CASSSLGGTVSDTQYF.